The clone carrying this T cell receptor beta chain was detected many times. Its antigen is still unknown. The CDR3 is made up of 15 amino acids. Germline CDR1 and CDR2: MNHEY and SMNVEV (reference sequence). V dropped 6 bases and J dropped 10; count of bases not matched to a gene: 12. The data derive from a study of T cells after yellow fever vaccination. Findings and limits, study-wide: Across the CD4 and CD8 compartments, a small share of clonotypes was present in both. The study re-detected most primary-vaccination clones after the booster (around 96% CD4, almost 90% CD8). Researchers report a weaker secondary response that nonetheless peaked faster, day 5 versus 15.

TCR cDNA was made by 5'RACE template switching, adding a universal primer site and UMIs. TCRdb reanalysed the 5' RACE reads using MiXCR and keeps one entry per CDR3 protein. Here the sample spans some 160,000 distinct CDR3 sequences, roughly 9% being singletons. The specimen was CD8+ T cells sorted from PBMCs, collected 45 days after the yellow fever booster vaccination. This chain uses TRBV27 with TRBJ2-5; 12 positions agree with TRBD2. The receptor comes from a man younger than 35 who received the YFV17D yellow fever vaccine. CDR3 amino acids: CASSSGTSGFGGQYF. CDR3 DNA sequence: TGTGCCAGCAGCTCCGGGACTAGCGGGTTCGGGGGCCAGTACTTC.